Each of the 21 T cell receptor beta chains below was sequenced from the same sample in a study of follicular helper T cells after annual influenza vaccination. The time point is: 2014-2015 season, 7 days after vaccination. Sequencing was performed with immunoSEQ multiplex PCR; in TCRdb, only in-frame clones are kept and a portion is missing. This table has fewer than 11,000 clones, over 75% appearing once. The sequences come from CXCR5- memory CD4+ T cells sorted from blood, collected 7 days after influenza vaccination. These receptors were taken from an adult who received the influenza vaccine.

This clone was detected once. The CDR3 loop is CASTQGQVGGYTF. The CDR3 nucleotides are TGTGCCAGCACCCAGGGGCAGGTGGGCGGCTACACCTTC. The V call is TRBV9, the J call TRBJ1-2; weak D call: TRBD1 (6 bases). CDR1 SGDLS and CDR2 YYNGEE come from the germline V gene. V gave up 6 bases and J gave up 8 bases, with 17 bases separating them. The CDR3 totals 13 residues.

The V gene is TRBV18, the J gene TRBJ2-1; D ambiguous. V dropped 4 bases and J dropped 2 bases, with 12 bases sitting between them. The germline V gene encodes CDR1 KGHSH and CDR2 LQKENI. The CDR3 loop spans 15 amino acids. This CDR3 reads CASSLGAGTYNEQFF. CDR3 DNA sequence: TGTGCCAGCTCACTCGGCGCCGGAACCTACAATGAGCAGTTCTTC.

The rearrangement links TRBV6-5 to TRBJ2-3; 9 bases are shared with TRBD2. The CDR3 runs to 15 residues. Germline-derived CDR1 and CDR2 are MNHEY and SVGAGI. V lost 6 bases, J lost 2 bases, and 6 bases stayed unmatched. CDR3 sequence: CASRDSGGPTDTQYF. In DNA form, the CDR3 reads TGTGCCAGCAGGGATAGCGGGGGTCCCACAGATACGCAGTATTTT.

J is TRBJ2-3 and V is TRBV27, with 11 bases lining up with TRBD2. The CDR3 is made up of 18 amino acids. Per germline, CDR1 MNHEY and CDR2 SMNVEV (reference sequence). V shed 2 bases and J 5 bases; nucleotides not matched to a gene: 12. CDR3 loop: CASSLIPSFSGRGDTQYF. CDR3 in DNA: TGTGCCAGCAGTTTAATCCCCTCCTTTAGCGGGAGGGGAGATACGCAGTATTTT.

The chain employs TRBV18 and TRBJ2-3; no clear D gene. Trimming removed 3 bases at V and 6 bases at J, with 13 bases between. This CDR3 has 14 residues. CDR1 is KGHSH, CDR2 LQKENI, per germline. CDR3 in amino acids: CASSPTRSTDTQYF. The CDR3 DNA is TGTGCCAGCTCACCGACCCGGTCGACGGATACGCAGTATTTT. The full variable domain, in which reference TRBV18 and TRBJ2-3 provide the parts outside the CDR3, is NAGVMQNPRHLVRRRGQEARLRCSPMKGHSHVYWYRQLPEEGLKFMVYLQKENIIDESGMPKERFSAEFPKEGPSILRIQQVVRGDSAAYFCASSPTRSTDTQYFGPGTRLTVL.

The chain combines TRBV7-3 with TRBJ2-1, with unresolved D. This CDR3 has 13 residues. Germline V gene sequence: CDR1 SGHTA, CDR2 FQGTGA. Trimming cost V 1 base and J 9 bases, with 10 bases left between them. The CDR3 DNA is TGTGCCAGCAGCTTAAATACTAAGGGTGAGCAGTTCTTC. Protein: CASSLNTKGEQFF.

The chain combines TRBV6-6 with TRBJ2-7; D could derive from TRBD1 or TRBD2 (5 bases each). V shed 1 base and J shed 0 bases, with 10 bases lying between them. The germline V gene encodes CDR1 MNHNY and CDR2 SVGAGI (reference sequence). The CDR3 is 15 residues long. The CDR3 nucleotides are TGTGCCAGCAGTTACTTAGGGACGGCCTCCTACGAGCAGTACTTC. It specifies CASSYLGTASYEQYF.

This chain connects TRBV27 to TRBJ2-2, with D perhaps TRBD1 or TRBD2 (5 bases each). The V end was cut by 8 bases, the J end by 5 bases, with 21 bases between. This CDR3 has 16 residues. CDR1 and CDR2 from the germline V gene are MNHEY and SMNVEV (reference sequence). The CDR3 sequence is CASLERSGRGTGELFF. The CDR3 bases are TGTGCCAGCCTTGAGAGGTCAGGGCGAGGGACCGGGGAGCTGTTTTTT.

The chain joins TRBV15 to TRBJ2-1, with 10 bases matching TRBD2. Germline V lookup: CDR1 LNHNV, CDR2 YYDKDF (reference sequence). CDR3 length: 16 residues. V was pared by 5 bases and J by 3 bases, with 7 bases of the junction left unmatched. CDR3 DNA sequence: TGTGCCACCAGCGGACAACTAGCGGGGATCTACAATGAGCAGTTCTTC. It specifies CATSGQLAGIYNEQFF.

V usage is TRBV21-1 and J usage is TRBJ2-7. TRBV21-1 is an annotated pseudogene. The CDR3 covers 13 residues. CDR3 residues: CASGILGFYEQYF. The DNA for the CDR3 is TGTGCCAGCGGGATCCTGGGATTCTACGAGCAGTACTTC.

This clone was seen a few times. The chain uses TRBV19 and TRBJ1-1, with D uncertain. This CDR3 comprises 14 residues. Per germline, CDR1 LNHDA and CDR2 SQIVND (reference sequence). V dropped 7 bases and J dropped 4 bases, with 16 bases sitting between them. CDR3 nucleotides: TGTGCCAGTACTTTTGGATCCCGGCCCACTGAAGCTTTCTTT. It specifies CASTFGSRPTEAFF.

The genes are TRBV30 and TRBJ2-2; D is ambiguous. The germline V gene encodes CDR1 GTSNPN and CDR2 SVGIG (reference sequence). The CDR3 has 13 residues. The ends were cut back, 5 bases at V and 0 bases at J, with 7 bases in the middle. The CDR3 bases are TGTGCCTGGTCCAAGACGAACACCGGGGAGCTGTTTTTT. It translates to CAWSKTNTGELFF. Looking up the rest from reference TRBV30 and TRBJ2-2 gives the full variable domain: SQTIHQWPATLVQPVGSPLSLECTVEGTSNPNLYWYRQAAGRGLQLLFYSVGIGQISSEVPQNLSASRPQDRQFILSSKKLLLSDSGFYLCAWSKTNTGELFFGEGSRLTVL.

The chain is built from TRBV5-6 and TRBJ2-7, with D perhaps TRBD2 (7 bases). The CDR3 is 13 amino acids. V lost 5 bases to trimming and J lost 7 bases, with 16 bases between them. Germline V gene sequence: CDR1 SGHDT, CDR2 YYEEEE. The DNA for the CDR3 is TGTGCCAGCAGACTGGCGGGGGCGGGGGAGCAGTACTTC. This gives the protein CASRLAGAGEQYF.

V usage is TRBV5-1 and J usage is TRBJ2-5; 11 nucleotides align to TRBD2. The germline V gene has CDR1 SGHRS and CDR2 YFSETQ. The CDR3 is 14 residues long. V trimming: 3 bases; J trimming: 3 bases; junction bases outside the gene matches: 1. The CDR3 sequence is CASSSTSGKETQYF. CDR3 DNA sequence: TGCGCCAGCAGCTCGACTAGCGGGAAAGAGACCCAGTACTTC.

The rearrangement joins TRBV9 to TRBJ2-1, with D maybe TRBD2 (6 bases). CDR3 length equals 13 residues. CDR1 and CDR2 from the germline V gene are SGDLS and YYNGEE. V was shortened by 3 bases and J by 2 bases, with 6 bases between the two germline ends. This CDR3 is CASSGGAYNEQFF. CDR3 DNA sequence: TGTGCCAGCAGCGGGGGGGCCTACAATGAGCAGTTCTTC.

The V and J genes are TRBV11-3 and TRBJ2-3; 7 bases are a match to TRBD2. CDR1 and CDR2 from the germline V gene are SGHNT and YENEEA. The V gene end was trimmed by 11 bases and the J gene end by 3 bases; junction bases not matched to a gene: 5. This CDR3 is built from 12 residues. The CDR3 DNA reads as TGTGCCCTCAGCGGGAAAACAGATACGCAGTATTTT. It translates to CALSGKTDTQYF.

This clone was picked up one time. In nucleotides, the CDR3 is TGTGCCAGCAGTCTGGGGGGGGCCACTGAAGCTTTCTTT. Translating gives CASSLGGATEAFF. The chain uses TRBV14 and TRBJ1-1; perhaps TRBD1 as D (6 bases). V dropped 6 bases and J dropped 4 bases, with 12 bases sitting between them. The germline V gene encodes CDR1 SGHDN and CDR2 FVKESK. CDR3 length equals 13 residues. The whole variable domain, remainder taken from reference TRBV14 and TRBJ1-1, is EAGVTQFPSHSVIEKGQTVTLRCDPISGHDNLYWYRRVMGKEIKFLLHFVKESKQDESGMPNNRFLAERTGGTYSTLKVQPAELEDSGVYFCASSLGGATEAFFGQGTRLTVV.

The chain employs TRBV7-2 and TRBJ1-2, with D unresolved. The V end lost 6 bases, the J end lost 4 bases, and 12 bases lay between the germline ends. This CDR3 contains 13 residues. Germline V gene sequence: CDR1 SGHTA, CDR2 FQGNSA. Here the CDR3 reads CASSRTEFYGYTF. As DNA, the CDR3 is TGTGCCAGCAGTCGAACAGAATTCTATGGCTACACCTTC.

This clone appeared a single time. The DNA for the CDR3 is TGTGCCAGCAGCCAAGATGGGAATTTCGGCTACGAGCAGTACTTC. Protein product: CASSQDGNFGYEQYF. The chain is built from TRBV14 and TRBJ2-7; D is unclear. With 0 bases removed from V and 3 bases from J, the gap between germline ends came to 12 bases. This CDR3 has 15 amino acids. From germline, CDR1 is SGHDN and CDR2 FVKESK.

V and J are TRBV7-2 and TRBJ2-3, with 7 bases aligning to TRBD2. The CDR3 extends over 14 amino acids. V lost 5 bases, J lost 6 bases, and 8 bases stayed unmatched. Germline V gene data show CDR1 as SGHTA and CDR2 as FQGNSA. CDR3: CASSPRLAGDTQYF. In nucleotides, the CDR3 is TGTGCCAGCAGCCCCCGACTAGCTGGGGATACGCAGTATTTT.

The V and J genes are TRBV5-5 and TRBJ1-5, with TRBD1 matching 10 bases. With 3 bases clipped from V and 0 bases from J, the junction kept 6 bases outside the gene matches. The length of the CDR3 is 17 residues. The V gene's germline CDR1 is SGHKS and CDR2 YYEKEE (reference sequence). In DNA form, the CDR3 reads TGTGCCAGCAGCTCCTTAAGGGACAGGGGTAGCAATCAGCCCCAGCATTTT. This codes for CASSSLRDRGSNQPQHF.